One and the same sample provided the 25 T cell receptor beta chains below, sequenced in a study of cytomegalovirus exposure and HLA in healthy donors. The PCR used 60 Vbeta and 13 Jbeta primers. Measured with immunoSEQ multiplex PCR; TCRdb has only the in-frame clones, and not every one. This sample has approximately 150,000 clones, with approximately 82% found just once. Sequencing used PBMCs. Source of these receptors: a man aged 35 to 55 in good health and CMV-seronegative.

The chain is built from TRBV5-3 and TRBJ2-5; TRBD2 might be the D (7 bases). The J call may be incorrect, as the DNA end agrees better with TRBJ2-7. TRBV5-3 is identified as an open reading frame with a role that is uncertain. This CDR3 comprises 19 residues. For the CDR3, the DNA is TGTGCCAGAAGCTTGAGGGGGTGGGCGGGGGCTCGATGGTCCTACGAGCAGTACTTC. Encoded protein: CARSLRGWAGARWSYEQYF.

The V and J genes are TRBV19 and TRBJ1-5; weak D call: TRBD1 (5 bases). V lost 1 base to trimming and J lost 4 bases, with 8 bases between them. The CDR3 consists of 14 residues. Germline V CDR1 and CDR2: LNHDA, SQIVND (reference sequence). The CDR3 coding sequence is TGTGCCAGTAGTATAGTTAGGGGTAATCAGCCCCAGCATTTT. Translated: CASSIVRGNQPQHF.

CDR3 bases: TGTGCCATCAGTGAGGAAGGACTAGCCGACTACTCCGGGGAGCTGTTTTTT. This encodes CAISEEGLADYSGELFF. V is TRBV10-3 and J is TRBJ2-2; 8 bases match TRBD2. The CDR3 runs 17 residues. V lost 2 bases and J lost 6; bases outside the gene matches: 11. The germline V gene has CDR1 ENHRY and CDR2 SYGVKD.

This clone turned up a few times. The rearrangement links TRBV5-1 to TRBJ1-2; D may be TRBD1 (5 bases). CDR1 and CDR2 from the germline V gene are SGHRS and YFSETQ. Trimming stripped 4 bases from V and 5 bases from J, with 21 bases between. The CDR3 is 16 residues long. In nucleotides, the CDR3 is TGCGCCAGCAGCCCGAGCTTGACAGAAGTTCTATATGGCTACACCTTC. Protein: CASSPSLTEVLYGYTF.

V is TRBV6-6 and J is TRBJ1-1; tentatively, D is TRBD1 (5 bases). Deletions cut 6 bases from V and 4 bases from J, with 15 bases between. The CDR3 has 14 residues. CDR1 and CDR2 (germline): MNHNY, SVGAGI (reference sequence). The CDR3 sequence: CASRAGLIVTEAFF. CDR3 sequence (DNA): TGTGCCAGCAGGGCAGGGCTTATCGTCACTGAAGCTTTCTTT.

V is TRBV5-1 and J is TRBJ1-1, with D possibly TRBD1 on 5 matching bases. The CDR3 consists of 16 residues. Germline V gene lookup returns CDR1 SGHRS and CDR2 YFSETQ. V lost 0 bases to trimming and J lost 0 bases, with 12 bases between them. Here the CDR3 reads CASSLEGVGMNTEAFF. The CDR3 region has the DNA TGCGCCAGCAGCTTGGAAGGGGTTGGCATGAACACTGAAGCTTTCTTT.

The chain combines TRBV9 with TRBJ2-3; tentative D call: TRBD1 (6 bases). CDR1 SGDLS and CDR2 YYNGEE come from the germline V gene. V was shortened by 0 bases and J by 3 bases, with 11 bases between the two germline ends. The CDR3 is made up of 15 amino acids. DNA for the CDR3: TGTGCCAGCAGCGTAGGAAGGGGGTGGACAGATACGCAGTATTTT. Its protein is CASSVGRGWTDTQYF.

The gene calls are TRBV2 and TRBJ2-5; 7 bases match TRBD2. Germline V lookup: CDR1 SNHLY, CDR2 FYNNEI. The CDR3 totals 16 residues. V lost 4 bases and J lost 5; bases outside the gene matches: 13. The DNA of the CDR3 is TGTGCCAGCAGTGGTGGGACTACCATTGGGAGGGAGACCCAGTACTTC. Its translation: CASSGGTTIGRETQYF.

The chain employs TRBV6-5 and TRBJ2-7, with D perhaps TRBD2 (5 bases). V lost 4 bases and J lost 3, with 16 bases in between. Germline V gene lookup returns CDR1 MNHEY and CDR2 SVGAGI. This CDR3 has 15 amino acids. In DNA form, the CDR3 reads TGTGCCAGCAGTTCGCCCGGACGGGGAATCTACGAGCAGTACTTC. Protein: CASSSPGRGIYEQYF.

CDR3 coding DNA: TGTGCCAGCAGTTCAGAATATGGCAGGGGGAAGGGGGAGACCCAGTACTTC. Protein sequence: CASSSEYGRGKGETQYF. The chain couples TRBV7-9 to TRBJ2-5; the match to TRBD1 covers 7 bases. Germline CDR1 and CDR2: SEHNR and FQNEAQ (reference sequence). Trimming removed 6 bases from V and 5 bases from J; junction bases left unmatched: 18. This CDR3 spans 17 amino acids.

This clone appeared a few times. The chain joins TRBV18 to TRBJ1-1; 7 nucleotides match TRBD1. CDR1 and CDR2 (germline): KGHSH, LQKENI. This CDR3 comprises 16 residues. V was pared by 4 bases and J by 2 bases, with 10 bases of the junction left unmatched. CDR3 sequence reads: CASSRNLQGLNTEAFF. The CDR3, as DNA: TGTGCCAGCTCACGGAACCTACAGGGGTTAAACACTGAAGCTTTCTTT.

This chain links TRBV28 with TRBJ2-4; D possibly corresponds to TRBD1 (7 bases). CDR3 length: 15 residues. The germline CDR1 and CDR2 sequences are MDHEN and SYDVKM. The V end was cut by 7 bases, the J end by 0 bases, with 13 bases between. This CDR3 reads CASIGGGLAKNIQYF. Written as DNA, the CDR3 is TGTGCCAGCATAGGAGGGGGCCTAGCCAAAAACATTCAGTACTTC.

V usage is TRBV25-1 and J usage is TRBJ1-1; 7 nucleotides line up with TRBD1. The V and J ends lost 4 bases and 0 bases, in that order; junction bases with no gene match: 8. The length of the CDR3 is 16 residues. Germline V gene lookup returns CDR1 MGHDK and CDR2 SYGVNS. CDR3 DNA sequence: TGTGCCAGCAGTGGCCGGACAGGAACCATGAACACTGAAGCTTTCTTT. It translates to CASSGRTGTMNTEAFF.

The CDR3 loop is CASSLDSQSGNTIYF. The DNA for the CDR3 is TGTGCCAGCAGCTTGGACAGCCAATCTGGAAACACCATATATTTT. The V gene is TRBV5-4, the J gene TRBJ1-3; unclear D gene. This CDR3 contains 15 residues. V was shortened by 0 bases and J by 1 base, with 8 bases between the two germline ends. Germline loops: CDR1 SGHNT, CDR2 YYREEE (reference sequence).

The chain couples TRBV13 to TRBJ1-2; 7 bases fit TRBD1. The V gene's germline CDR1 is PRHDT and CDR2 FYEKMQ (reference sequence). The V gene end was trimmed by 9 bases and the J gene end by 6 bases; junction bases not matched to a gene: 25. The CDR3 has 18 residues. The CDR3 spells CARGGLIGQAALGNGYTF. Written as DNA, the CDR3 is TGTGCCAGGGGCGGCCTAATTGGACAGGCCGCTTTAGGGAATGGCTACACCTTC.

This clone turned up a few times. V usage is TRBV2 and J usage is TRBJ2-7; D ambiguous. CDR1 and CDR2 (germline): SNHLY, FYNNEI. This CDR3 contains 11 residues. V was clipped by 6 bases and J by 3 bases, with 6 bases between them. The CDR3, as DNA: TGTGCCAGCAGGCTAGTCTACGAGCAGTACTTC. This gives the protein CASRLVYEQYF.

This chain uses TRBV29-1 with TRBJ1-1; possibly TRBD1 for D (5 bases). The germline V gene has CDR1 SQVTM and CDR2 ANQGSEA. The CDR3 loop spans 15 amino acids. With 3 bases removed from V and 4 bases from J, the gap between germline ends came to 18 bases. The DNA of the CDR3 is TGCAGCGTTGATTTCAACGTAGGGGAAAGCACTGAAGCTTTCTTT. Protein sequence: CSVDFNVGESTEAFF.

This clone was picked up a small number of times. CDR3 nucleotide sequence: TGTGCCAGCAGTACGGACAGAGCCGGGGAGCTGTTTTTT. Residues: CASSTDRAGELFF. The genes are TRBV6-1 and TRBJ2-2; TRBD1 might be the D (6 bases). V lost 5 bases and J lost 6, with 10 bases in between. CDR1 MNHNS and CDR2 SASEGT come from the germline V gene. The CDR3 length is 13 residues.

The sample holds a few counts of this clone. The rearrangement links TRBV18 to TRBJ1-4; D call uncertain. The V end lost 3 bases, the J end lost 8 bases, and 10 bases lay between the germline ends. CDR1 KGHSH and CDR2 LQKENI come from the germline V gene. The CDR3 is 13 residues long. The CDR3 reads CASSPPGKEKLFF. The DNA for the CDR3 is TGTGCCAGCTCACCCCCGGGGAAGGAAAAACTGTTTTTT.

The rearrangement links TRBV6-4 to TRBJ2-1; D might be TRBD1 (5 bases). This CDR3 comprises 13 residues. The germline V gene encodes CDR1 MRHNA and CDR2 SNTAGT. Trimming removed 2 bases at V and 8 bases at J, with 10 bases between. CDR3 sequence reads: CASSDKGRDEQFF. CDR3 sequence (DNA): TGTGCCAGCAGTGACAAGGGGCGCGATGAGCAGTTCTTC.

The chain employs TRBV19 and TRBJ2-1; 9 positions match TRBD2. Germline V CDR1 and CDR2: LNHDA, SQIVND (reference sequence). V was pared by 8 bases and J by 9 bases, with 8 bases of the junction left unmatched. This CDR3 has 13 residues. Here the CDR3 DNA reads TGTGCCAGTCGCCAGCGGGGGGAGGTTGAGCAGTTCTTC. Encoded protein: CASRQRGEVEQFF.

The chain joins TRBV7-6 to TRBJ2-7; 7 nucleotides match TRBD1. Germline assignment: CDR1 SGHVS and CDR2 FNYEAQ. This CDR3 contains 13 residues. V dropped 5 bases and J dropped 5; count of bases not matched to a gene: 6. CDR3: CASSEDRLNEQYF. The DNA for the CDR3 is TGTGCCAGCAGCGAGGACAGGCTCAACGAGCAGTACTTC.

The chain carries TRBV6-5 and TRBJ1-3, with D perhaps TRBD1 (5 bases). CDR1 is MNHEY, CDR2 SVGAGI, per germline. V gave up 0 bases and J gave up 1 base, with 10 bases separating them. The CDR3 spans 16 residues. The CDR3 bases are TGTGCCAGCAGTTACTCGACAGTAGGGTCTGGAAACACCATATATTTT. Amino acids: CASSYSTVGSGNTIYF.

The V gene is TRBV4-3, the J gene TRBJ1-2, with D perhaps TRBD1 (6 bases). The CDR3 is made up of 13 amino acids. Germline CDR1 is LGHNA and CDR2 is YSLEER. With 1 base removed from V and 4 bases from J, the gap between germline ends came to 7 bases. CDR3: CASSQAGVYGYTF. The CDR3 DNA follows: TGCGCCAGCAGCCAAGCAGGGGTCTATGGCTACACCTTC.

This clone appeared a few times. The chain employs TRBV2 and TRBJ1-4; D gene unclear. V gave up 7 bases and J gave up 7 bases, with 13 bases separating them. The CDR3 is 13 residues long. Germline CDR1 SNHLY, CDR2 FYNNEI. The CDR3 loop is CASTQVEGEKLFF. The CDR3 DNA reads TGTGCCAGCACCCAAGTGGAGGGTGAAAAACTGTTTTTT.